The clone carrying this T cell receptor (beta chain) is a singleton in its sample. Its cognate antigen is unknown. Repertoires were generated with immunoSEQ multiplex PCR, while TCRdb's copy carries only in-frame clones and drops some. The repertoire has 750,000 to 1,000,000 clones, approximately 92% of them found once; the top ten carry about 25%. The CDR3 extends over 11 amino acids. Germline assignment: CDR1 MRHNA and CDR2 SNTAGT. V was shortened by 6 bases and J by 4 bases, with 6 bases between the two germline ends. As defined, naive CD8 cells were CD45RO-negative and positively selected for CCR7, with terminally differentiated effector memory CD45RA+ cells excluded. This record comes from a study of shared clonotypes between healthy human individuals. Overall study results and limits: What naive subsets generally showed was a larger estimated richness than memory subsets showed.

The sequence derives from a young man in good health. The chain links TRBV6-4 to TRBJ1-1; the D is unclear. The sequencing input was naive CD8+ T cells sorted from blood. CDR3 sequence (DNA): TGTGCCAGCAGAGATGGCACTGAAGCTTTCTTT. Protein sequence: CASRDGTEAFF.